This T cell receptor beta chain is drawn from a study of blood T cell repertoires in COVID-19. Profiled with immunoSEQ multiplex PCR; TCRdb holds only in-frame clones, not every one. The data show around 190,000 clones, less than 85% seen once. J was trimmed by 2 bases and V by 3 bases; bases with no gene match: 6. The CDR3 has 15 amino acids. CDR1 KGHSH and CDR2 LQKENI come from the germline V gene. The sequenced sample consisted of PBMCs or T cells enriched from blood (not recorded which). This clonotype originated in a woman aged 30 to 39 who had recovered from COVID-19. The chain combines TRBV18 with TRBJ1-1; 7 bases are a match to TRBD1. CDR3 sequence reads: CASSPVGTANTEAFF. In DNA, the CDR3 is TGTGCCAGCTCACCCGTTGGGACAGCCAACACTGAAGCTTTCTTT.